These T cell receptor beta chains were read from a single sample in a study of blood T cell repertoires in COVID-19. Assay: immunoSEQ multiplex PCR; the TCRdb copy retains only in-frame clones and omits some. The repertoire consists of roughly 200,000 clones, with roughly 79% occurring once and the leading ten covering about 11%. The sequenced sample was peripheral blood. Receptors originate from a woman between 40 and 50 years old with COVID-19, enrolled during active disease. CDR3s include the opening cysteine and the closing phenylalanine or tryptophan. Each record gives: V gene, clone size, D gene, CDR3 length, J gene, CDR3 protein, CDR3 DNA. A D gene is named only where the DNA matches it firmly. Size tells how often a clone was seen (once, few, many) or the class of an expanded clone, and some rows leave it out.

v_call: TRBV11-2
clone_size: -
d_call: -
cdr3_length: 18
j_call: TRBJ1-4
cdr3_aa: CASSLTAAGDGRNEKLFF
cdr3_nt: TGTGCCAGCAGCTTAACGGCGGCGGGGGACGGACGAAATGAAAAACTGTTTTTT

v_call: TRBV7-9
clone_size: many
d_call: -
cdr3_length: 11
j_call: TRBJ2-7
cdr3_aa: CASAVASEQYF
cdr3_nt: TGTGCCAGCGCGGTCGCGTCCGAGCAGTACTTC

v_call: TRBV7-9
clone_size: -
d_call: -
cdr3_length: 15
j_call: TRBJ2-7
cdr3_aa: CASSFEGGVSYEQYF
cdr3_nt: TGTGCCAGCAGCTTTGAAGGCGGCGTTTCCTACGAGCAGTACTTC

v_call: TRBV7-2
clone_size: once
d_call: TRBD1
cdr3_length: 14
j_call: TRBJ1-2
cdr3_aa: CASSSGQGRYGYTF
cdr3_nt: TGTGCCAGCAGCTCCGGACAGGGGAGGTATGGCTACACCTTC

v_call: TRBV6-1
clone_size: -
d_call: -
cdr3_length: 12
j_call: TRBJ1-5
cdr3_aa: CASSDLGGGEHF
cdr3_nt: TGTGCCAGCAGTGATCTGGGAGGAGGGGAGCATTTT

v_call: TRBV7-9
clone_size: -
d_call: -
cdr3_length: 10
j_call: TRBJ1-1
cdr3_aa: CASEGEFKLF
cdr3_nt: TGTGCCAGCGAAGGGGAATTTAAACTATTT

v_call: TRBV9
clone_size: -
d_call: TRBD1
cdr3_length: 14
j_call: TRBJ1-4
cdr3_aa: CASSVVGTDEKLFF
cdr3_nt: TGTGCCAGCAGCGTAGTTGGGACAGATGAAAAACTGTTTTTT

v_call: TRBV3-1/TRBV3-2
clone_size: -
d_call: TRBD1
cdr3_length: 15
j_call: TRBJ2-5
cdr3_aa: CASSRRQGAWETQYF
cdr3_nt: TGTGCCAGCAGTCGTAGACAGGGGGCTTGGGAGACCCAGTACTTC

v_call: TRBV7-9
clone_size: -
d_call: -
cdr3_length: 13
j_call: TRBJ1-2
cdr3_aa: CASSSGGSYGYTF
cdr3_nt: TGTGCCAGCAGCTCGGGGGGTAGCTATGGCTACACCTTC

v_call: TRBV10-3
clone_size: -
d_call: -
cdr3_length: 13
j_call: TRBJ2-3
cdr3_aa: CAIQWGLGDTQYF
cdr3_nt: TGTGCCATACAGTGGGGGCTCGGGGATACGCAGTATTTT

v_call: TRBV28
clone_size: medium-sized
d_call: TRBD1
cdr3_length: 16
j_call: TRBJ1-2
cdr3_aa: CASSFGDRGDYYGYTF
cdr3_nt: TGTGCCAGCAGTTTTGGGGACAGGGGGGATTACTATGGCTACACCTTC

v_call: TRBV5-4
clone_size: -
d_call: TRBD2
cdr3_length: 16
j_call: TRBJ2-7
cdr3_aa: CASSFKTLAGVGEQYF
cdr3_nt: TGTGCCAGCAGCTTCAAAACTCTAGCGGGAGTGGGCGAGCAGTACTTC

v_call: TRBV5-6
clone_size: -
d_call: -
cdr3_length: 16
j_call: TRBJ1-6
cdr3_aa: CASTTGGPSYNSPLHF
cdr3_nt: TGTGCCAGCACGACAGGAGGTCCCTCCTATAATTCACCCCTCCACTTT

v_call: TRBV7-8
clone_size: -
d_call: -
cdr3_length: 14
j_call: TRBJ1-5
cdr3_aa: CASSSRTADQPQHF
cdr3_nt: TGTGCCAGCAGCTCGAGGACAGCTGATCAGCCCCAGCATTTT

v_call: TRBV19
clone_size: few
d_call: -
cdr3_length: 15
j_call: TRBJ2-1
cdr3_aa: CASSNDWGVRNEQFF
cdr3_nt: TGTGCCAGTAGTAATGACTGGGGGGTGAGGAATGAGCAGTTCTTC

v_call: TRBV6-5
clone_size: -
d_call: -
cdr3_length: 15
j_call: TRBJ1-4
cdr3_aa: CASSYSGGRGEKLFF
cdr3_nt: TGTGCCAGCAGTTACTCCGGGGGGCGAGGTGAAAAACTGTTTTTT

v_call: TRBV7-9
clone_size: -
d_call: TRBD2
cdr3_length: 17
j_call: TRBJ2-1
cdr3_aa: CASSFTPGSGRIDEQFF
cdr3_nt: TGTGCCAGCAGCTTCACTCCGGGTAGCGGGCGAATCGATGAGCAGTTCTTC

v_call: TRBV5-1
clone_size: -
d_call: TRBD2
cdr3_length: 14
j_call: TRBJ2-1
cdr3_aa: CASSLVAGLNEQFF
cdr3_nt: TGCGCCAGCAGCTTGGTAGCGGGGCTCAATGAGCAGTTCTTC

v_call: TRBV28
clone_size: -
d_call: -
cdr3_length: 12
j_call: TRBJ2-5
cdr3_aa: CASSLSEETQYF
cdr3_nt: TGTGCCAGCAGTTTATCTGAAGAGACCCAGTACTTC

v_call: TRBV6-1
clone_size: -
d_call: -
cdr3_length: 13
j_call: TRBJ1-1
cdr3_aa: CASSPQGNTEAFF
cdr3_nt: TGTGCCAGCAGCCCTCAGGGGAACACTGAAGCTTTCTTT

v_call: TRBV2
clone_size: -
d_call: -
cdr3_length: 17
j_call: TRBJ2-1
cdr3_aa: CASRDPREAEAYNEQFF
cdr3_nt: TGTGCCAGCAGGGACCCGAGGGAAGCGGAGGCATACAATGAGCAGTTCTTC

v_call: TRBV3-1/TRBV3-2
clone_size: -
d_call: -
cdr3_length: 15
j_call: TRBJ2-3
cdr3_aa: CASRSQGGVSGAQYF
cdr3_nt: TGTGCCAGCAGATCGCAAGGGGGGGTCAGTGGGGCGCAGTATTTT